The rows below give T cell receptor beta chains drawn from one sample of a study of blood T cell repertoires in COVID-19. Sequenced by immunoSEQ multiplex PCR; TCRdb stores in-frame clones only, minus some. The sample has about 250,000 clones; around nine tenths are singletons. Sequenced input: PBMCs or T cells enriched from blood (not recorded which). Receptor source: a woman in her thirties with acute COVID-19. The CDR3 runs from the conserved cysteine through the conserved F or W. Fields, in order: CDR3 DNA, CDR3 protein, V gene, J gene, D gene, clone size. The D gene is left open where the match is weak. A row's size may be missing; if present it is once, few, many or a size class.

TGTGCCAGCAGCAACCTGCAGACAGGGATGAACACTGAAGCTTTCTTT,CASSNLQTGMNTEAFF,TRBV9,TRBJ1-1,TRBD1,-
TGTGCCAGCAGTTATCAGGGTTCGATGAACACTGAAGCTTTCTTT,CASSYQGSMNTEAFF,TRBV6-5,TRBJ1-1,-,-
TGTGCCAGCAGCCGACAGTATGGAGACACCATATATTTT,CASSRQYGDTIYF,TRBV5-6,TRBJ1-3,-,once
TGCGCCAGCAGCCCCGGGACAGGGTTATCACCCCTCCACTTT,CASSPGTGLSPLHF,TRBV10-2,TRBJ1-6,TRBD1,-
TGCGCCAGCAGCAGAGCCTGGGGCGCGGGGACTGAAGCTTTCTTT,CASSRAWGAGTEAFF,TRBV5-1,TRBJ1-1,-,-
TGCGCCAGCAGCGGGGTATGGGGACTAGCTTTGAATGAGCAGTTCTTC,CASSGVWGLALNEQFF,TRBV5-1,TRBJ2-1,TRBD2,-
TGCAGCGTTGACAGGGGTCAGAATCAGCCCCAGCATTTT,CSVDRGQNQPQHF,TRBV29-1,TRBJ1-5,-,-
TGTGCCAGCAGCACAGAAGCGAACACCGGGGAGCTGTTTTTT,CASSTEANTGELFF,TRBV2,TRBJ2-2,-,-
TGTGCCAGCAGCTTGAGGACAGGGCAATACGAGCAGTACTTC,CASSLRTGQYEQYF,TRBV5-4,TRBJ2-7,TRBD1,-
TGTGCCTGGAGCCGTAGGAACACTGAAGCTTTCTTT,CAWSRRNTEAFF,TRBV30,TRBJ1-1,-,few
TGTGCCATCAGTGCAGGCCAGGGGAGTGGCTACACCTTC,CAISAGQGSGYTF,TRBV10-3,TRBJ1-2,-,-
TGTGCCAGCAGCTTAGGACTAGCGGGGGGCTCCTACAATGAGCAGTTCTTC,CASSLGLAGGSYNEQFF,TRBV7-2,TRBJ2-1,TRBD2,-
TGCGCCAGCAGCTTTTTAGACAGGGACTACACTGAAGCTTTCTTT,CASSFLDRDYTEAFF,TRBV5-1,TRBJ1-1,TRBD1,-
TGTGCTAGTGCCCCATCCCCCGGAGGCAGTGACGAAAAACTGTTTTTT,CASAPSPGGSDEKLFF,TRBV12-5,TRBJ1-4,-,-
TGTGCCAGCAGCTCGGACAGATATGGCTACACCTTC,CASSSDRYGYTF,TRBV5-4,TRBJ1-2,-,once
TGTGCCAGCAGCTTTGGGACAGGGGTCAACTATGGCTACACCTTC,CASSFGTGVNYGYTF,TRBV11-2,TRBJ1-2,TRBD1,-
TGTGCCATCAGAACCAGGACAGGCGTTACTAACTATGGCTACACCTTC,CAIRTRTGVTNYGYTF,TRBV10-3,TRBJ1-2,TRBD1,-
TGTGCCAGCAGCTTACATTCTCGGGGGGGGGAGACCCAGTACTTC,CASSLHSRGGETQYF,TRBV7-7,TRBJ2-5,TRBD2,once
TGTGCCAGCAGTTCCCGGGAGTTCTCCTACGAGCAGTACTTC,CASSSREFSYEQYF,TRBV27,TRBJ2-7,-,-
TGTGCCAGCAGCTCCAAGAACAGGGGGGTGGAGACCCAGTACTTC,CASSSKNRGVETQYF,TRBV7-7,TRBJ2-5,TRBD1,-
TGTGCCTGGAGGGGACTAAGCTCCTACAATGAGCAGTTCTTC,CAWRGLSSYNEQFF,TRBV30,TRBJ2-1,TRBD2,once
TGTGCCAGCAGCCAAAGACTAGCGGGGGGGCCCGGGGAGCTGTTTTTT,CASSQRLAGGPGELFF,TRBV3-1/TRBV3-2,TRBJ2-2,TRBD2,-
TGTGCCAGCAGTTACCAGGGTAGCGGGGATACGCAGTATTTT,CASSYQGSGDTQYF,TRBV6-5,TRBJ2-3,TRBD2,-
TGCGCCAGCAGCCAAGATCTTGACAGAACTTACGAGCAGTACTTC,CASSQDLDRTYEQYF,TRBV4-3,TRBJ2-7,-,-
TGTGCCAGCAGCGTAGCCTCAGGTCTGGACGAGCAGTACTTC,CASSVASGLDEQYF,TRBV9,TRBJ2-7,-,-
TGTGCCAGCAGTCCCAATCTACCTCCCCCCGTACTCAATGAGCAGTTCTTC,CASSPNLPPPVLNEQFF,TRBV6-2/TRBV6-3,TRBJ2-1,-,-
TGTGCCAGTACAGGACAGGGCACATGGAACGAGCAGTACTTC,CASTGQGTWNEQYF,TRBV19,TRBJ2-7,TRBD1,-
TGTGCCAGCAGCCAAAGCGGGGAAGATACGCAGTATTTT,CASSQSGEDTQYF,TRBV3-1/TRBV3-2,TRBJ2-3,TRBD2,once
TGCGCCAGCAGCTTGGATGCGGTGAACACTGAAGCTTTCTTT,CASSLDAVNTEAFF,TRBV5-1,TRBJ1-1,-,-
TGTGCCAGCAGCTTGGCACAGGCCTATAATTCACCCCTCCACTTT,CASSLAQAYNSPLHF,TRBV5-8,TRBJ1-6,-,once
TGTGCCAGCACTCAGGTACATCGTGATGAGCAGTTCTTC,CASTQVHRDEQFF,TRBV28,TRBJ2-1,-,-
TGTGCCAGTAGTATAGACCACCGCTACCTCCAGCCCCAGCATTTT,CASSIDHRYLQPQHF,TRBV19,TRBJ1-5,-,-
TGCGCCAGCAGCTTGCAACGACCGGGTCGAGATGGCTACACCTTC,CASSLQRPGRDGYTF,TRBV5-1,TRBJ1-2,-,-
TGTGCCAGCAGCACCTTAGGGGGAGGGACTGAAGCTTTCTTT,CASSTLGGGTEAFF,TRBV5-4,TRBJ1-1,-,-
TGTGCCAGTAGTACGACAGGGGGAGCTTTCTTT,CASSTTGGAFF,TRBV19,TRBJ1-1,TRBD1,-
TGCGCCAGCAGCGCGTACGGGACACAGAACACCGGGGAGCTGTTTTTT,CASSAYGTQNTGELFF,TRBV5-1,TRBJ2-2,-,few
TGTGCCAGCAGCCAAGATCTTGTAGGGGTATCCTACGAGCAGTACTTC,CASSQDLVGVSYEQYF,TRBV3-1/TRBV3-2,TRBJ2-7,-,-
TGTGCCATCAGTGAACCGGGACAGCTTAGCAATCAGCCCCAGCATTTT,CAISEPGQLSNQPQHF,TRBV10-3,TRBJ1-5,TRBD1,-
TGTGCCTGGAGCTCTGACAGGTTGTATCAGCCCCAGCATTTT,CAWSSDRLYQPQHF,TRBV30,TRBJ1-5,-,-
TGTGCCAGCAGCTTAGGGGGAGGGACTACGTACGAGCAGTACTTC,CASSLGGGTTYEQYF,TRBV7-2,TRBJ2-7,TRBD2,-
TGTGCCAGCAGCTTAGTCGACAGGAGCTATGGCTACACCTTC,CASSLVDRSYGYTF,TRBV11-2,TRBJ1-2,-,-
TGTGCCAGCAGCTCGCAGGGGCCAATGAGAAGCTCCTACAATGAGCAGTTCTTC,CASSSQGPMRSSYNEQFF,TRBV3-1/TRBV3-2,TRBJ2-1,-,-
TGTGCCAGCAGCCCACTAGGACAGGGTGCGTTTAGGTACGAGCAGTACTTC,CASSPLGQGAFRYEQYF,TRBV7-9,TRBJ2-7,TRBD1,-
TGTGCCAGCAGTTTGAATAGAAATGAGCAGTTCTTC,CASSLNRNEQFF,TRBV27,TRBJ2-1,-,-
TGTGCCAGCAGTCCTCCGACAGGGAACCTCTACGAGCAGTACTTC,CASSPPTGNLYEQYF,TRBV2,TRBJ2-7,TRBD1,-
TGTGCCAGCCTGGACAGGGCAGAAGGAAACACCATATATTTT,CASLDRAEGNTIYF,TRBV6-5,TRBJ1-3,TRBD1,-
TGTGCCAGCAGCTTAGCGCTGGGCAGGGGAAAATATAGCAATCAGCCCCAGCATTTT,CASSLALGRGKYSNQPQHF,TRBV7-8,TRBJ1-5,-,-
TGTGCCAGCAGCGTAGCTCTCGGACTAGCTTCAGAGACCCAGTACTTC,CASSVALGLASETQYF,TRBV9,TRBJ2-5,TRBD2,-
TGTGCCAGCAGTTATCGACAGGGCCGTTTCCCAGATACGCAGTATTTT,CASSYRQGRFPDTQYF,TRBV27,TRBJ2-3,TRBD1,-
TGTGCCAGCAGCGAAGCGGACAGGGCCTATGGCTACACCTTC,CASSEADRAYGYTF,TRBV2,TRBJ1-2,TRBD1,-
TGTGCCAGCAACGTAGGCACAGGGCCCTCGGGTGGCTACACCTTC,CASNVGTGPSGGYTF,TRBV9,TRBJ1-2,-,-
TGTGCCAGCAGCTTAGTATCGGGGGGCGGTGAGCAGTTCTTC,CASSLVSGGGEQFF,TRBV7-9,TRBJ2-1,-,-
TGTGCCTGGAGACTACTCGACAGGGGTTCTGGAAACACCATATATTTT,CAWRLLDRGSGNTIYF,TRBV30,TRBJ1-3,TRBD1,-
TGTGCCAGCAGCTTAGATCAGGAGGGGCCCTACGAGCAGTACTTC,CASSLDQEGPYEQYF,TRBV11-2,TRBJ2-7,-,-
TGTGCCAGTAGTATTGACAGGTTAACGACCGGCTACACCTTC,CASSIDRLTTGYTF,TRBV19,TRBJ1-2,-,-
TGTGCCAGCAGCCCGGAGAGAGAGCGGGGGGACTCCGAGCAGTACTTC,CASSPERERGDSEQYF,TRBV3-1/TRBV3-2,TRBJ2-7,TRBD2,-
TGTGCCAGCAGCACAGGGGTTTGGTCACCCCTCCACTTT,CASSTGVWSPLHF,TRBV2,TRBJ1-6,TRBD1,-
TGTGCCAGCAGCGAAACGACAGGGTACACTGAAGCTTTCTTT,CASSETTGYTEAFF,TRBV7-9,TRBJ1-1,TRBD1,-
TGTGCCAGCAGTTACTTCCGGACCCAGTACTTC,CASSYFRTQYF,TRBV6-5,TRBJ2-5,-,-
TGTGCCAGCAAGAAAGAGAGCACTGAAGCTTTCTTT,CASKKESTEAFF,TRBV25-1,TRBJ1-1,-,-